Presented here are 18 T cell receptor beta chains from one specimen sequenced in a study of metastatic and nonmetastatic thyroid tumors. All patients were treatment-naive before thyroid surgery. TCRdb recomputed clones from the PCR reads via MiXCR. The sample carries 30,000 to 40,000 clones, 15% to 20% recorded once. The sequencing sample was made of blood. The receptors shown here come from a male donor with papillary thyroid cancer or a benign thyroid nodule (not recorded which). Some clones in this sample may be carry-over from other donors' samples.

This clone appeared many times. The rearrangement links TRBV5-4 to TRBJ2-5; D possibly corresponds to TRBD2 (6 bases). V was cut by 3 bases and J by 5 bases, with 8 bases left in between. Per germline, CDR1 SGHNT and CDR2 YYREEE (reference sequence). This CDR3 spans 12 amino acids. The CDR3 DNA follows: TGTGCCAGCAGCTATCGGGGGGAGACCCAGTACTTC. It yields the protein CASSYRGETQYF.

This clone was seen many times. The CDR3 coding sequence is TGCGCCAGCAGCCGCGAGGACAGGGATTATCAGCCCCAGCATTTT. Translating gives CASSREDRDYQPQHF. V gene TRBV4-1 combines with J gene TRBJ1-5; 8 nucleotides align to TRBD1. Unmatched junction bases numbered 7, after V lost 4 bases and J lost 5 bases. CDR1 MGHRA and CDR2 YSYEKL come from the germline V gene. This CDR3 comprises 15 residues.

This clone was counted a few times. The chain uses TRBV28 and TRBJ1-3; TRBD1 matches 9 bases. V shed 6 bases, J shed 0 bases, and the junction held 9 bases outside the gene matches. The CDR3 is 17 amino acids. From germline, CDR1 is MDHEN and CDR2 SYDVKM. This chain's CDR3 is CASRDRGQGLSGNTIYF. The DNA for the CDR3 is TGTGCCAGCAGGGACCGGGGACAGGGTCTCTCTGGAAACACCATATATTTT.

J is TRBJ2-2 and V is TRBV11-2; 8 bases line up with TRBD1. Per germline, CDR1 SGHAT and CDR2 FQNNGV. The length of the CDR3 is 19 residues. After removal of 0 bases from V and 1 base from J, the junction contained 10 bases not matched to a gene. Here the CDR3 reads CASSLDRKVGTGNTGELFF. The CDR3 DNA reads TGTGCCAGCAGCTTAGATCGTAAAGTCGGGACAGGGAACACCGGGGAGCTGTTTTTT.

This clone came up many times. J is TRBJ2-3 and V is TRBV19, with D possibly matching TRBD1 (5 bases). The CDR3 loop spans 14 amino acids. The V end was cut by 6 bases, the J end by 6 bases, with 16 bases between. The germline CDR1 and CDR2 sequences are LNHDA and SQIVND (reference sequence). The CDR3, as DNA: TGTGCCAGTAGGCCGGACACTTGGTGGGATACGCAGTATTTT. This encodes CASRPDTWWDTQYF.

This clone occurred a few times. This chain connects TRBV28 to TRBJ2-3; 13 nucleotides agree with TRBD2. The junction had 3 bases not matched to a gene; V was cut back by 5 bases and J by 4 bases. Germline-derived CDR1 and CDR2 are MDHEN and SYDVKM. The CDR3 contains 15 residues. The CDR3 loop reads CASSGLAGVSDTQYF. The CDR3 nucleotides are TGTGCCAGCAGTGGACTAGCGGGAGTTTCAGATACGCAGTATTTT.

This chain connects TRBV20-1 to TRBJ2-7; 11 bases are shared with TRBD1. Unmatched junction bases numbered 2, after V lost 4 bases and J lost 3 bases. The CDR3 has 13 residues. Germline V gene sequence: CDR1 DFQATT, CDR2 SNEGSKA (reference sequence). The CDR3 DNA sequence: TGCAGTGCTACGGACAGGGGGCTCTACGAGCAGTACTTC. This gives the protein CSATDRGLYEQYF.

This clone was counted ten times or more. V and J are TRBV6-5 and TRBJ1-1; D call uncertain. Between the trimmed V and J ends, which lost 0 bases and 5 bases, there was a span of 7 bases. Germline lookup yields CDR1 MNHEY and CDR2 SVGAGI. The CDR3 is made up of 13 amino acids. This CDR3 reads CASSYSGGTEAFF. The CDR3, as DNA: TGTGCCAGCAGTTACTCGGGAGGGACTGAAGCTTTCTTT.

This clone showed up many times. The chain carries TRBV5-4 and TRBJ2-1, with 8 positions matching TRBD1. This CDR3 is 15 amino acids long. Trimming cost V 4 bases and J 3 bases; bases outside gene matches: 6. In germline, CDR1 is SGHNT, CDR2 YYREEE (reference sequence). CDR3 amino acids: CASSVTTGVYNEQFF. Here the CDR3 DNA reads TGTGCCAGCAGCGTAACGACAGGGGTCTACAATGAGCAGTTCTTC.

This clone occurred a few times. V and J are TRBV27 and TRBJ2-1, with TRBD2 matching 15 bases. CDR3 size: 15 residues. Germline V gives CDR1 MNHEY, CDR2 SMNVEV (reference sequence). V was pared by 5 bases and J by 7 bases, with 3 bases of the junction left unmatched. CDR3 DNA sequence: TGTGCCAGCAGTCCGGGGACTAGCGGGGGGAATGAGCAGTTCTTC. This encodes CASSPGTSGGNEQFF.

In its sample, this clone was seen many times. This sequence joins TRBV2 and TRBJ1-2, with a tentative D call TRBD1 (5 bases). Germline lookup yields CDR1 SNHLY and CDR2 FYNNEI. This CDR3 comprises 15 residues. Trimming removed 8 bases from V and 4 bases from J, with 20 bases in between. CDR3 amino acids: CASQIRGFEIYGYTF. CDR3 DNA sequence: TGTGCCAGCCAAATCCGGGGGTTTGAGATCTATGGCTACACCTTC.

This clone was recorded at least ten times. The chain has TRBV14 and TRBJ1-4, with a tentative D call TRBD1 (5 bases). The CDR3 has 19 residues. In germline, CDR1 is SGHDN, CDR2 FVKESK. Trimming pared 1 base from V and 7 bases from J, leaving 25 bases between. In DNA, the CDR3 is TGTGCCAGCAGCCAAGGAATCGCACCCTCGGGGGTAGTGGGTGAAAAACTGTTTTTT. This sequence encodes CASSQGIAPSGVVGEKLFF.

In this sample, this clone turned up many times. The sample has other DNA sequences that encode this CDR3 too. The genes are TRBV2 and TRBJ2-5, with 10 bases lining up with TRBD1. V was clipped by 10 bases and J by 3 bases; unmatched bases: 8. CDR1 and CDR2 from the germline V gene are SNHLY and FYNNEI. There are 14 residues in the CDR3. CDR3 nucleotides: TGTGCCACTACCCGGGGGACAGGGGAAGAGACCCAGTACTTC. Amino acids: CATTRGTGEETQYF.

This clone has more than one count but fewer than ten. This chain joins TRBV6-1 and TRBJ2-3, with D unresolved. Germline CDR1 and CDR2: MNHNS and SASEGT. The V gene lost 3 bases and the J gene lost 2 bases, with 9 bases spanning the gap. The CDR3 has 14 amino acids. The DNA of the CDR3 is TGTGCCAGCAGTGATTGGACCTCCACAGATACGCAGTATTTT. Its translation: CASSDWTSTDTQYF.

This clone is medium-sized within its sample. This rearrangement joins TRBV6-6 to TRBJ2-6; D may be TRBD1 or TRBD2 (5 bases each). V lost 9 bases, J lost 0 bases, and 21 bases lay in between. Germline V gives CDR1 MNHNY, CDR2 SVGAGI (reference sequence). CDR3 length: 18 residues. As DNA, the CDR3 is TGTGCCAGTTCGCCGGGACCGTTTGAGAGCTCTGGGGCCAACGTCCTGACTTTC. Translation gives CASSPGPFESSGANVLTF.

CDR3 amino acids: CASSRPGQGGDEQYF. The DNA for the CDR3 is TGTGCCAGTAGTAGACCGGGACAGGGGGGCGACGAGCAGTACTTC. This chain connects TRBV19 to TRBJ2-7; the match to TRBD1 covers 11 bases. Germline CDR1 and CDR2: LNHDA and SQIVND (reference sequence). The trim removed 4 bases at V and 5 bases at J, leaving 7 bases unmatched. This CDR3 spans 15 amino acids.

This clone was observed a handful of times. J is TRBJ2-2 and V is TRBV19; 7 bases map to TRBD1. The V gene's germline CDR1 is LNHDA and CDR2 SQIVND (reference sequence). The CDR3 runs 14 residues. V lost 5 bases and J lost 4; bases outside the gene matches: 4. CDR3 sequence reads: CASSVDRVTGELFF. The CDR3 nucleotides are TGTGCCAGTAGTGTCGACAGGGTCACCGGGGAGCTGTTTTTT.

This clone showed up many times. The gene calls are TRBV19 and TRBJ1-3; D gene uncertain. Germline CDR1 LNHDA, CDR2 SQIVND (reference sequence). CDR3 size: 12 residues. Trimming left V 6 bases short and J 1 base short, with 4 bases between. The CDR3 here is CASSPSGNTIYF. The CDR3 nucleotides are TGTGCCAGTAGCCCGTCTGGAAACACCATATATTTT.